This is a list of T cell receptor beta chains from one sample in a study of cytomegalovirus exposure and HLA in healthy donors. Profiling relied on immunoSEQ multiplex PCR, and the TCRdb table lists in-frame clones only, not all of them. The sample includes roughly 200,000 clones, 70% to 90% of them seen just once. The sequenced material came from PBMCs. Source of these receptors: a woman aged 30 to 39 in good health and CMV-seronegative. Each CDR3 is given with its conserved first and last residue. Fields, in order: D gene, clone size, V gene, J gene, CDR3 DNA, CDR3 protein. A D gene is named only where the DNA matches it firmly. Rows may omit the clone size; those that give it use once, few, many or a size class.

D: .
size: once
V: TRBV27
J: TRBJ2-7
DNA: TGTGCCAGCAGTTTATTTGTCGGAGGGAACGAGCAGTACTTC
CDR3: CASSLFVGGNEQYF

D: TRBD1
size: .
V: TRBV5-1
J: TRBJ1-1
DNA: TGCGCCAGCAGCGGGGACAGGGTGAACACTGAAGCTTTCTTT
CDR3: CASSGDRVNTEAFF

D: TRBD2
size: .
V: TRBV25-1
J: TRBJ2-7
DNA: TGTGCCAGCAGTGAGACTAGCGGGAGCGACGAGCAGTACTTC
CDR3: CASSETSGSDEQYF

D: .
size: .
V: TRBV2
J: TRBJ2-3
DNA: TGTGCCAGCAGTGAACTAAAGGGGACGCAGTATTTT
CDR3: CASSELKGTQYF

D: TRBD1
size: .
V: TRBV5-6
J: TRBJ1-1
DNA: TGTGCCAGCAGCCCGACGACAGGGAGCACTGAAGCTTTCTTT
CDR3: CASSPTTGSTEAFF

D: .
size: .
V: TRBV18
J: TRBJ1-1
DNA: TGTGCCAGCTCACCAAGGATACAGGTGAACACTGAAGCTTTCTTT
CDR3: CASSPRIQVNTEAFF

D: TRBD2
size: .
V: TRBV5-6
J: TRBJ2-1
DNA: TGTGCCAGCAGGGTAAGCGGGAGGGGACTAAATGAGCAGTTCTTC
CDR3: CASRVSGRGLNEQFF

D: .
size: once
V: TRBV5-1
J: TRBJ2-7
DNA: TGCGCCAGCAGCTTGGAACCGGTTCGGGGGTACGAGCAGTACTTC
CDR3: CASSLEPVRGYEQYF

D: .
size: few
V: TRBV6-1
J: TRBJ2-7
DNA: TGTGCCAGCGTAGAATCCGGACAAGTGGCCTACGAGCAGTACTTC
CDR3: CASVESGQVAYEQYF

D: .
size: .
V: TRBV4-1
J: TRBJ2-3
DNA: TGCGCCAGCAGCCAAGAAACTAGCACAGATACGCAGTATTTT
CDR3: CASSQETSTDTQYF

D: .
size: .
V: TRBV28
J: TRBJ1-2
DNA: TGTGCCAGCAGTTCCCCAAGCTCAGGGGCTGTATATGGCTACACCTTC
CDR3: CASSSPSSGAVYGYTF

D: TRBD2
size: few
V: TRBV2
J: TRBJ2-7
DNA: TGTGCCAGCAGTGGACTAGCGGGAGGAGGGGAGCAGTACTTC
CDR3: CASSGLAGGGEQYF

D: .
size: .
V: TRBV5-1
J: TRBJ2-5
DNA: TGCGCCAGCTGCAGAGAGGGTTACGAGGTAGAGACCCAGTACTTC
CDR3: CASCREGYEVETQYF

D: .
size: .
V: TRBV10-2
J: TRBJ1-5
DNA: TGCGCCAGCAGTGAGAACAGGGCTAGCAATCAGCCCCAGCATTTT
CDR3: CASSENRASNQPQHF

D: TRBD1
size: once
V: TRBV6-1
J: TRBJ2-3
DNA: TGTGCCAGCAGTGAATTCCCCGCCGGGACAGGGCCGGGAGATACGCAGTATTTT
CDR3: CASSEFPAGTGPGDTQYF

D: .
size: .
V: TRBV18
J: TRBJ1-1
DNA: TGTGCCAGCTCAGAACAGGGTAACACTGAAGCTTTCTTT
CDR3: CASSEQGNTEAFF

D: TRBD2
size: .
V: TRBV6-5
J: TRBJ2-7
DNA: TGTGCCAGCAAAATGGCACTAGCGGACTACGAGCAGTACTTC
CDR3: CASKMALADYEQYF

D: .
size: .
V: TRBV10-2
J: TRBJ1-1
DNA: TGCGCCAGCAGTGAGTATAGGGGATTGTCTGAAGCTTTCTTT
CDR3: CASSEYRGLSEAFF

D: TRBD1
size: .
V: TRBV5-1
J: TRBJ2-1
DNA: TGCGCCAGCAGCTTGAGTACCCGGACAGGGGGAAATGAGCAGTTCTTC
CDR3: CASSLSTRTGGNEQFF

D: TRBD1
size: few
V: TRBV9
J: TRBJ2-1
DNA: TGTGCCAGCCAGGCACAGGGGTACAATGAGCAGTTCTTC
CDR3: CASQAQGYNEQFF

D: TRBD2
size: .
V: TRBV25-1
J: TRBJ2-1
DNA: TGTGCCAGCAGTGAGGTCCCTAGCGGGAGGGCCTACAATGAGCAGTTCTTC
CDR3: CASSEVPSGRAYNEQFF

D: TRBD2
size: .
V: TRBV5-4
J: TRBJ2-1
DNA: TGTGCCAGCAGCTGGGTAGCGGGGGGCAAAGACAATGAGCAGTTCTTC
CDR3: CASSWVAGGKDNEQFF

D: .
size: .
V: TRBV27
J: TRBJ2-7
DNA: TGTGCCAGCAGTTTCCTCTCGGAGCAGTACTTC
CDR3: CASSFLSEQYF

D: .
size: .
V: TRBV7-2
J: TRBJ2-1
DNA: TGTGCCAGCAGCCCCGACTCCTCAAGAACGATACATGAGCAGTTCTTC
CDR3: CASSPDSSRTIHEQFF

D: TRBD1
size: .
V: TRBV6-6
J: TRBJ1-2
DNA: TGTGCCAGCAGACTTCCGGGACAGGTCTATGGCTACACCTTC
CDR3: CASRLPGQVYGYTF

D: .
size: .
V: TRBV7-9
J: TRBJ2-7
DNA: TGTGCCAGCAGCCACCCGAGGGACTCCTACGAGCAGTACTTC
CDR3: CASSHPRDSYEQYF

D: .
size: .
V: TRBV28
J: TRBJ2-1
DNA: TGTGCCAGCAGTTATCCTTGGGGCGATGAGCAGTTCTTC
CDR3: CASSYPWGDEQFF

D: TRBD1
size: .
V: TRBV5-6
J: TRBJ2-5
DNA: TGTGCCAGCAGGCCCGGGACAGGGCAGGAGACCCAGTACTTC
CDR3: CASRPGTGQETQYF

D: .
size: .
V: TRBV19
J: TRBJ1-4
DNA: TGTGCCAGTAGTATCGGAGGGAGTGAAAAACTGTTTTTT
CDR3: CASSIGGSEKLFF

D: .
size: .
V: TRBV11-3
J: TRBJ2-7
DNA: TGTGCCAGCAGCTTGGGGAGGACCGACGAGCAGTACTTC
CDR3: CASSLGRTDEQYF

D: .
size: .
V: TRBV7-3
J: TRBJ2-3
DNA: TGTGCCAGCAGCGCAGGGGTATCTGCAGATACGCAGTATTTT
CDR3: CASSAGVSADTQYF

D: TRBD1
size: once
V: TRBV27
J: TRBJ2-6
DNA: TGTGCCAGCTCCAGGTGGGGACAGGGGGCGTCCGGGGCCAACGTCCTGACTTTC
CDR3: CASSRWGQGASGANVLTF

D: TRBD1
size: .
V: TRBV7-9
J: TRBJ1-2
DNA: TGTGCCAGCAGCTTGACAGGGGGCGAATCTGGCTACACCTTC
CDR3: CASSLTGGESGYTF

D: TRBD2
size: once
V: TRBV28
J: TRBJ2-7
DNA: TGTGCCAGCAGTAAAAGCGGGAGGGCCTGGGACGAGCAGTACTTC
CDR3: CASSKSGRAWDEQYF

D: TRBD1
size: .
V: TRBV28
J: TRBJ1-4
DNA: TGTGCCAGCAACACGAGGACAGGGGGAAGTGAAAAACTGCTTTTT
CDR3: CASNTRTGGSEKLLF

D: .
size: .
V: TRBV19
J: TRBJ2-1
DNA: TGTGCCAGTAGTATAGATCGTGGAGATGTGGAGCAGTTCTTC
CDR3: CASSIDRGDVEQFF

D: .
size: .
V: TRBV25-1
J: TRBJ1-2
DNA: TGTGCCAGCAGTGGGAGCTATGGCTACACCTTC
CDR3: CASSGSYGYTF

D: .
size: once
V: TRBV10-3
J: TRBJ2-2
DNA: TGTGCCATCAGTGAGGACAGCGCTAACACCGGGGAGCTGTTTTTT
CDR3: CAISEDSANTGELFF

D: .
size: .
V: TRBV6-1
J: TRBJ2-2
DNA: TGTGCCAGCCCAGCGGCGGGCACCGGGGAGCTGTTTTTT
CDR3: CASPAAGTGELFF

D: TRBD1
size: once
V: TRBV4-1
J: TRBJ1-1
DNA: TGCGCCAGCGGCCCCCGGACAGGGGGGATGAACACTGAAGCTTTCTTT
CDR3: CASGPRTGGMNTEAFF

D: .
size: .
V: TRBV6-1
J: TRBJ2-7
DNA: TGTGCCAGCCAGGCATTGGGCGAGCAGTACTTC
CDR3: CASQALGEQYF

D: TRBD2
size: few
V: TRBV13
J: TRBJ2-5
DNA: TGTGCCAGCGCTGGGGGGGGTGGAGAGACCCAGTACTTC
CDR3: CASAGGGGETQYF

D: .
size: once
V: TRBV27
J: TRBJ2-3
DNA: TGTGCCAGCAGTTTAACAGGGTGGGGGACAGATACGCAGTATTTT
CDR3: CASSLTGWGTDTQYF

D: TRBD1
size: .
V: TRBV4-1
J: TRBJ2-5
DNA: TGCGCCAGCAGCCACCTCAGGGGGAACTCGCGCCAAGAGACCCAGTACTTC
CDR3: CASSHLRGNSRQETQYF

D: TRBD2
size: .
V: TRBV5-1
J: TRBJ2-5
DNA: TGCGCCAGCAGCTTGGGGGGGGGACTAGCGTCGGAGGAGACCCAGTACTTC
CDR3: CASSLGGGLASEETQYF

D: .
size: .
V: TRBV4-2
J: TRBJ2-7
DNA: TGTGCCAGCAGCCAAGATGTAGCTAGTGGTTACGAGCAGTACTTC
CDR3: CASSQDVASGYEQYF

D: TRBD2
size: .
V: TRBV9
J: TRBJ2-1
DNA: TGTGCCAGCAGCGGAGGCGGGAGCTCCTACAATGAGCAGTTCTTC
CDR3: CASSGGGSSYNEQFF

D: TRBD1
size: .
V: TRBV7-9
J: TRBJ2-2
DNA: TGTGCCAGCAGCCCAACAGGGGCAAACACCGGGGAGCTGTTTTTT
CDR3: CASSPTGANTGELFF

D: .
size: .
V: TRBV2
J: TRBJ2-3
DNA: TGTGCCAGCAGTGAAGATCGGGGCGGTAGCGTCCAGGGGGATACGCAGTATTTT
CDR3: CASSEDRGGSVQGDTQYF

D: TRBD1
size: few
V: TRBV27
J: TRBJ1-6
DNA: TGTGCCAGCAGTTTAGGGGACAGGTTGGGGTCACCCCTCCACTTT
CDR3: CASSLGDRLGSPLHF

D: .
size: .
V: TRBV5-1
J: TRBJ2-2
DNA: TGCGCCAGCAGCTTGGTTACGAACACCGGGGAGCTGTTTTTT
CDR3: CASSLVTNTGELFF

D: .
size: .
V: TRBV18
J: TRBJ1-5
DNA: TGTGCCAGCTCCCAAGGAGTTAGCAATCAGCCCCAGCATTTT
CDR3: CASSQGVSNQPQHF

D: TRBD1
size: .
V: TRBV7-9
J: TRBJ1-6
DNA: TGTGCCAGCAGCGGGACCCAGGGGGTTAATTCACCCCTCCACTTT
CDR3: CASSGTQGVNSPLHF

D: .
size: .
V: TRBV27
J: TRBJ1-1
DNA: TGTGCCAGCAGTTTAAAGACAGGAGTTGAAACTGAAGCTTTCTTT
CDR3: CASSLKTGVETEAFF

D: .
size: once
V: TRBV6-1
J: TRBJ1-2
DNA: TGTGCCAGCAGTGAGGGAGCGAACTATGGCTACACCTTC
CDR3: CASSEGANYGYTF